This passage covers 19 T cell receptor beta chains from one sample sequenced in a study of shared clonotypes between healthy human individuals. The protocol was immunoSEQ multiplex PCR, while the TCRdb copy is restricted to in-frame clones and leaves out a portion. This sample yields hundreds of thousands of clones, of which 70% to 80% are seen a single time; about an eighth belongs to the top ten. Sequences were obtained from PBMCs. These receptor sequences come from a woman in her forties in good health. Some clones in this sample may be carry-over from other donors' samples.

The chain employs TRBV7-3 and TRBJ2-1; D may be TRBD2 (5 bases). The CDR3 loop spans 14 amino acids. The V and J ends lost 5 bases and 1 base respectively, with 9 bases between them. Germline CDR1 and CDR2: SGHTA and FQGTGA. The CDR3 region is CASSLSDSYNEQFF. The DNA for the CDR3 is TGTGCCAGCAGCCTTAGCGATTCCTACAATGAGCAGTTCTTC. The full variable domain, its missing parts supplied by reference TRBV7-3 and TRBJ2-1, is GAGVSQTPSNKVTEKGKYVELRCDPISGHTALYWYRQSLGQGPEFLIYFQGTGAADDSGLPNDRFFAVRPEGSVSTLKIQRTERGDSAVYLCASSLSDSYNEQFFGPGTRLTVL.

About this clone: A much larger clone lies one base from this, so it may be a read error. Other DNA sequences in the same sample also yield this CDR3. The chain employs TRBV5-1 and TRBJ2-7, with 9 bases fitting TRBD1. Germline V gives CDR1 SGHRS, CDR2 YFSETQ. The V and J ends lost 8 bases and 6 bases, in that order; junction bases with no gene match: 12. There are 14 residues in the CDR3. CDR3 DNA sequence: TGCGCCAGTAGCCTTATACCGGGACAGGGCGAGCAGTACTTC. Encoded protein: CASSLIPGQGEQYF.

The CDR3 protein is CASSLEGPIGNTGELFF. In nucleotides, the CDR3 is TGTGCCAGCAGTTTAGAGGGGCCCATAGGGAACACCGGGGAGCTGTTTTTT. The chain combines TRBV27 with TRBJ2-2; either TRBD1 or TRBD2 may fit D (5 bases each). The V end lost 2 bases, the J end lost 1 base, and 14 bases lay between the germline ends. This CDR3 has 17 residues. Germline-derived CDR1 and CDR2 are MNHEY and SMNVEV (reference sequence).

This sequence joins TRBV5-1 and TRBJ2-1; 8 nucleotides agree with TRBD2. The CDR3 covers 16 residues. Germline V CDR1 and CDR2: SGHRS, YFSETQ. V trimming: 0 bases; J trimming: 5 bases; junction bases outside the gene matches: 7. The CDR3 DNA sequence: TGCGCCAGCAGCTTGGACCGAGCGGGAGAGAACAATGAGCAGTTCTTC. It translates to CASSLDRAGENNEQFF. The full variable domain, rest sourced from reference TRBV5-1 and TRBJ2-1, is KAGVTQTPRYLIKTRGQQVTLSCSPISGHRSVSWYQQTPGQGLQFLFEYFSETQRNKGNFPGRFSGRQFSNSRSEMNVSTLELGDSALYLCASSLDRAGENNEQFFGPGTRLTVL.

This chain connects TRBV19 to TRBJ2-7, with 10 bases that match TRBD1. With 6 bases clipped from V and 1 base from J, the junction kept 6 bases outside the gene matches. Germline lookup yields CDR1 LNHDA and CDR2 SQIVND (reference sequence). This CDR3 has 15 residues. CDR3: CASRKRDRGSYEQYF. The CDR3 DNA sequence: TGTGCCAGTAGGAAACGGGACAGGGGATCCTACGAGCAGTACTTC.

For this clone: With a far larger clone one base away, a read error is the likely cause. Distinct nucleotide sequences in the sample also encode this CDR3. The J gene is TRBJ2-1, the V gene TRBV7-9, with D maybe TRBD2 (7 bases). Trimming shortened V by 5 bases and J by 4 bases, and 18 bases separated the two germline ends. From germline, CDR1 is SEHNR and CDR2 FQNEAQ (reference sequence). The CDR3 runs to 16 residues. For the CDR3, the DNA is TGTGCCAGCAGCGCCTGGGGGGGCGTCTCATACAATGAGCAGTTCTTC. The encoded protein is CASSAWGGVSYNEQFF.

The chain is built from TRBV19 and TRBJ2-3; D is perhaps TRBD1 or TRBD2 (5 bases each). Looked up from germline, CDR1 is LNHDA and CDR2 is SQIVND (reference sequence). V was trimmed by 5 bases and J by 4 bases, leaving 10 bases between them. This CDR3 spans 13 amino acids. The CDR3 DNA sequence: TGTGCCAGTAGTTCTATGGGGGCAGATACGCAGTATTTT. Protein sequence: CASSSMGADTQYF.

This rearrangement joins TRBV5-6 to TRBJ2-1; D uncertain. The CDR3 loop spans 14 amino acids. Looked up from germline, CDR1 is SGHDT and CDR2 is YYEEEE. Trimming stripped 1 base from V and 2 bases from J, with 7 bases between. The CDR3: CASSLTNPYNEQFF. The CDR3 coding sequence is TGTGCCAGCAGCTTGACCAATCCCTACAATGAGCAGTTCTTC. The full variable domain, completed using reference TRBV5-6 and TRBJ2-1, is DAGVTQSPTHLIKTRGQQVTLRCSPKSGHDTVSWYQQALGQGPQFIFQYYEEEERQRGNFPDRFSGHQFPNYSSELNVNALLLGDSALYLCASSLTNPYNEQFFGPGTRLTVL.

This clone has just a few counts. V usage is TRBV28 and J usage is TRBJ2-7; possible D gene TRBD1, 6 bases. CDR3 length equals 15 residues. V gave up 5 bases and J gave up 2 bases, with 16 bases separating them. Germline-derived CDR1 and CDR2 are MDHEN and SYDVKM. As DNA, the CDR3 is TGTGCCAGCAGTAACAGGGCACCAGCACCCTACGAGCAGTACTTC. Its protein is CASSNRAPAPYEQYF.

Regarding this clone: A much larger clone sits a single nucleotide away, making a read error possible. The same CDR3 is also encoded by other DNA sequences in this sample. The chain carries TRBV6-1 and TRBJ2-3, with D unclear. Germline V lookup: CDR1 MNHNS, CDR2 SASEGT. CDR3 length: 13 residues. Between the trimmed V and J ends, which lost 2 bases and 4 bases, there was a span of 7 bases. CDR3 amino acids: CASSEQTPDTQYF. CDR3 DNA: TGTGCCAGCAGTGAACAGACACCAGATACGCAGTATTTT.

The V call is TRBV5-1, the J call TRBJ1-4; 8 nucleotides align to TRBD1. The CDR3 totals 16 residues. CDR1 and CDR2 from the germline V gene are SGHRS and YFSETQ. The ends lost 0 bases at V and 6 bases at J; junction bases unmatched: 7. CDR3 region: CASSLGSGGWDEKLFF. The CDR3, as DNA: TGCGCCAGCAGCTTGGGTTCAGGGGGCTGGGATGAAAAACTGTTTTTT.

A remark on this clone: This clone may be a read error of a much larger clone one base away. The chain is built from TRBV6-4 and TRBJ1-1; TRBD1 might be the D (5 bases). The CDR3 extends over 14 amino acids. Deletions cut 8 bases from V and 8 bases from J, with 21 bases between. Germline lookup yields CDR1 MRHNA and CDR2 SNTAGT. Here the CDR3 reads CASGLNGQSHEAFF. For the CDR3, the DNA is TGTGCCAGCGGTCTAAACGGACAATCCCACGAAGCTTTCTTT.

As concerns this clone: A read error may explain this, as a much larger clone is one base away. The chain is built from TRBV29-1 and TRBJ2-1; TRBD2 matches at 11 bases. Germline V gives CDR1 SQVTM, CDR2 ANQGSEA. The CDR3 length is 13 residues. Here the CDR3 reads CGVATSGDNEQFF. CDR3 bases: TGCGGCGTTGCGACTAGCGGGGACAATGAGCAGTTCTTC.

The rearrangement joins TRBV6-6 to TRBJ2-2; 7 nucleotides align to TRBD2. Germline loops: CDR1 MNHNY, CDR2 SVGAGI (reference sequence). CDR3 size: 15 residues. The ends lost 10 bases at V and 1 base at J; junction bases unmatched: 9. This CDR3 reads CAIEGSGENTGELFF. The CDR3 nucleotides read TGTGCCATCGAGGGGAGCGGGGAGAACACCGGGGAGCTGTTTTTT.

This clone was recorded once. The chain is built from TRBV11-2 and TRBJ1-4; D uncertain. Trimming pared 6 bases from V and 7 bases from J, leaving 18 bases between. The CDR3 length is 15 residues. Germline V gene lookup returns CDR1 SGHAT and CDR2 FQNNGV. The CDR3 sequence: CASSPHSNPSEKLFF. DNA of the CDR3: TGTGCCAGCAGTCCCCACTCGAACCCGTCTGAAAAACTGTTTTTT.

The rearrangement links TRBV25-1 to TRBJ2-1; 13 bases agree with TRBD2. The CDR3 has 15 residues. Germline CDR1 reads MGHDK; CDR2 reads SYGVNS. V lost 3 bases, J lost 4 bases, and 0 bases stayed unmatched. The CDR3 DNA reads as TGTGCCAGCAGTGAGGGACTAGCGGGGTACAATGAGCAGTTCTTC. It encodes CASSEGLAGYNEQFF.

The chain joins TRBV6-5 to TRBJ1-2; a possible D gene is TRBD1 (5 bases). There are 13 residues in the CDR3. Trimming took 4 bases from V and 4 from J, leaving 10 bases between them. CDR1 and CDR2 (germline): MNHEY, SVGAGI. CDR3 in DNA: TGTGCCAGCAGTTGGGACGGACGCTATGGCTACACCTTC. Translating gives CASSWDGRYGYTF.

The V and J genes are TRBV28 and TRBJ1-2; 9 bases line up with TRBD1. With V trimmed by 6 bases and J by 7 bases, 3 bases remained unmatched. Germline V gene lookup returns CDR1 MDHEN and CDR2 SYDVKM. This CDR3 spans 12 amino acids. CDR3 DNA sequence: TGTGCCAGCAGAGGACAGGGGTCTGGCTACACCTTC. Protein product: CASRGQGSGYTF.

This clone was picked up one time. The V call is TRBV6-1, the J call TRBJ1-1; unclear D gene. The CDR3 runs to 14 residues. Trimming took off 6 bases at V and 1 base at J, with 12 bases between the two ends. Germline CDR1 MNHNS, CDR2 SASEGT. The CDR3 loop is CASSVGRANTEAFF. CDR3 nucleotide sequence: TGTGCCAGCAGCGTCGGACGGGCGAACACTGAAGCTTTCTTT.